This T cell receptor beta chain was recorded in a study of identical twins. Overall study findings and caveats: Reduced insertions were recorded for abundant cord blood beta clonotypes, with no such pattern in memory repertoires.

Trimming pared 7 bases from V and 1 base from J, leaving 12 bases between. This CDR3 spans 14 amino acids. Germline V gene lookup returns CDR1 SGDLS and CDR2 YYNGEE. This clonotype appeared a few times. As yet, its antigen is unknown. TCRdb called the 5' RACE reads again in MiXCR, with one record for every CDR3 protein. Of around 250,000 distinct CDR3 sequences in the sample, 5.5% to 7.5% were seen once. These data are also associated with another study on T cells expressing NK-cell markers. Per that paper: Several of the experiments relied on an anti-gamma-delta TCR antibody so that only alpha-beta TCR T cells were sorted.

Sequences were obtained from CD8+ T cells sorted from blood. The chain is built from TRBV9 and TRBJ1-5; TRBD1 might be the D (6 bases). This clonotype was sampled from a young woman in good health. The CDR3 DNA is TGTGCCAGCGTAGGAGGGGGAAGCAATCAGCCCCAGCATTTT. The encoded protein is CASVGGGSNQPQHF.